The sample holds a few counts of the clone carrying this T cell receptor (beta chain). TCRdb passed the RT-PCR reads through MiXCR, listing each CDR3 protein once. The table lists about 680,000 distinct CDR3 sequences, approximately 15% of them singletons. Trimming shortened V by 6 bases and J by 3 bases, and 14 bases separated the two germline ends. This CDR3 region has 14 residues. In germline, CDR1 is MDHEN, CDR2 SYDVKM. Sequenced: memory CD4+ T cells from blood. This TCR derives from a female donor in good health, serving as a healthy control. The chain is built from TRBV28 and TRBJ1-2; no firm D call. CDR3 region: CASSTPNVDYGYTF. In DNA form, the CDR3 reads TGTGCCAGCAGCACTCCGAACGTCGACTATGGCTACACCTTC.